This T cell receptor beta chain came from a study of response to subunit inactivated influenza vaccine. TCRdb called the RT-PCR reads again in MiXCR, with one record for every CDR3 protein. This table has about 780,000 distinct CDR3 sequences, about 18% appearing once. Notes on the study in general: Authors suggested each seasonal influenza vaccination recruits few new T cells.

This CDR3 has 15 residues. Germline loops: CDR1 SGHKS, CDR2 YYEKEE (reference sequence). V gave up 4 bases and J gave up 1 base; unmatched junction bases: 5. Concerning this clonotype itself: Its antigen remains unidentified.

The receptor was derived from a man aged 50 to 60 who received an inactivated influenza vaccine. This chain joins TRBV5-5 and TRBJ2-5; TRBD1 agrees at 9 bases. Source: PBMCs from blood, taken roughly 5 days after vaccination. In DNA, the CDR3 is TGTGCCAGCAGCGACAGGGGGGGGGTCCAAGAGACCCAGTACTTC. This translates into CASSDRGGVQETQYF.